A single T cell receptor beta chain is shown here with its context. This CDR3 spans 16 amino acids. CDR1 is SEHNR, CDR2 FQNEAQ, per germline (reference sequence). V was pared by 7 bases and J by 0 bases, with 7 bases of the junction left unmatched. In the original workflow: It was from reference gene primer amplification that nucleated cell counts were estimated. Produced via immunoSEQ multiplex PCR; TCRdb's table is partial and in-frame only. V, J and clone size are those of that table, while D and trimming were read from the DNA. The table lists 70,000 to 95,000 clones, around 89% of them singletons. This sample was included in a study of blood T cell repertoires in COVID-19.

Sequences were obtained from peripheral blood. V gene TRBV7-9 combines with J gene TRBJ1-4, with 8 bases matching TRBD1. The TCR comes from a man between 65 and 85 years old with active or convalescent COVID-19. This CDR3 is CASNLGQGTTNEKLFF. CDR3 bases: TGTGCCAGCAACCTTGGACAGGGAACAACTAATGAAAAACTGTTTTTT.